This passage covers 14 T cell receptor beta chains from one sample sequenced in a study of beta chain features in type 1 diabetes. Investigators reverse transcribed all isolated RNA, so they sequenced expressed TCRB transcripts. The repertoire was sequenced with immunoSEQ multiplex PCR; TCRdb's copy has only in-frame clones and lacks some. The profile shows approximately 160,000 clones, just over 9% of them singletons. The sequenced material came from central memory CD4+ T cells from blood. These receptors all stem from a woman younger than 35 in good health.

This chain links TRBV13 with TRBJ2-1; 14 nucleotides agree with TRBD2. Trimming took 5 bases from V and 5 from J; bases not matched to a gene: 14. In germline, CDR1 is PRHDT, CDR2 FYEKMQ (reference sequence). The CDR3 is made up of 19 amino acids. CDR3 DNA: TGTGCCAGCAGCCCGGGCCCCCTGACTAGCGGGAGGGCCAACAATGAGCAGTTCTTC. It yields the protein CASSPGPLTSGRANNEQFF.

DNA of the CDR3: TGTGCCAGCAGCTTATTCGTGACCAGCGGGGGGGCCGGTTCCTACGAGCAGTACTTC. Protein: CASSLFVTSGGAGSYEQYF. The chain employs TRBV7-2 and TRBJ2-7; TRBD2 matches 10 bases. The V segment lost 2 bases and the J segment 1 base; nucleotides outside the gene matches: 14. This CDR3 comprises 19 residues. The germline V gene has CDR1 SGHTA and CDR2 FQGNSA.

This sequence joins TRBV7-3 and TRBJ1-1, with D unclear. The CDR3 has 11 residues. Germline CDR1 reads SGHTA; CDR2 reads FQGTGA. V was cut by 5 bases and J by 7 bases, with 8 bases left in between. In nucleotides, the CDR3 is TGTGCCAGCAGCAGCGCATATGAAGCTTTCTTT. Protein: CASSSAYEAFF.

The chain combines TRBV7-9 with TRBJ1-2, with TRBD1 as a possible D gene (6 bases). This CDR3 spans 12 amino acids. Germline CDR1 is SEHNR and CDR2 is FQNEAQ (reference sequence). V lost 6 bases and J lost 8, with 13 bases in between. CDR3 amino acids: CASSSGVGGYTF. The CDR3 DNA sequence: TGTGCCAGCAGTTCAGGGGTTGGCGGCTACACCTTC. The full variable domain, its missing parts supplied by reference TRBV7-9 and TRBJ1-2, is DTGVSQNPRHKITKRGQNVTFRCDPISEHNRLYWYRQTLGQGPEFLTYFQNEAQLEKSRLLSDRFSAERPKGSFSTLEIQRTEQGDSAMYLCASSSGVGGYTFGSGTRLTVV.

The rearrangement joins TRBV5-1 to TRBJ2-5; weak D call: TRBD1 (5 bases). CDR1 SGHRS and CDR2 YFSETQ come from the germline V gene. The CDR3 contains 14 residues. Between the trimmed V and J ends, which lost 4 bases and 3 bases, there was a span of 13 bases. CDR3 sequence: CASSIPTAEETQYF. CDR3 DNA sequence: TGCGCCAGCAGCATCCCGACAGCCGAAGAGACCCAGTACTTC. The complete variable domain, with remaining parts taken from reference TRBV5-1 and TRBJ2-5, reads KAGVTQTPRYLIKTRGQQVTLSCSPISGHRSVSWYQQTPGQGLQFLFEYFSETQRNKGNFPGRFSGRQFSNSRSEMNVSTLELGDSALYLCASSIPTAEETQYFGPGTRLLVL.

V is TRBV27 and J is TRBJ2-3, with TRBD2 matching 9 bases. V trimming: 6 bases; J trimming: 5 bases; junction bases outside the gene matches: 21. Looked up from germline, CDR1 is MNHEY and CDR2 is SMNVEV (reference sequence). CDR3 length: 19 residues. The CDR3 DNA reads TGTGCCAGCAGGGGCGCGGAGTGGCGGGGGGGCCTACCGGGAGATACGCAGTATTTT. Protein: CASRGAEWRGGLPGDTQYF.

The rearrangement uses TRBV13 and TRBJ1-1; TRBD1 matches at 8 bases. The CDR3 spans 15 residues. Germline values: CDR1 PRHDT, CDR2 FYEKMQ (reference sequence). The ends lost 0 bases at V and 4 bases at J; junction bases unmatched: 4. The CDR3 region is CASSLGDRGSTEAFF. The CDR3 DNA follows: TGTGCCAGCAGCTTAGGTGACAGGGGAAGCACTGAAGCTTTCTTT.

This clone was picked up a small number of times. The chain has TRBV6-6 and TRBJ1-5; no clear D gene. CDR3 length equals 16 residues. CDR1 and CDR2 (germline): MNHNY, SVGAGI (reference sequence). The V and J ends lost 2 bases and 0 bases respectively, with 11 bases between them. This CDR3 is CASSYPRGSSNQPQHF. The CDR3 coding sequence is TGTGCCAGCAGTTACCCCCGAGGGAGTAGCAATCAGCCCCAGCATTTT.

This clone was observed a few times. The CDR3 DNA sequence: TGTGCCAGCAGCGGCATGGGGGGAGTAACAGATACGCAGTATTTT. Protein sequence: CASSGMGGVTDTQYF. V is TRBV7-2 and J is TRBJ2-3; maybe TRBD2 (6 bases). V lost 5 bases, J lost 3 bases, and 15 bases lay in between. The CDR3 has 15 amino acids. Germline lookup yields CDR1 SGHTA and CDR2 FQGNSA.

This clone was picked up a small number of times. DNA for the CDR3: TGTGCCAGCAGCCCGGACAGGGTTTGGGGTGAGCAGTTCTTC. Translation: CASSPDRVWGEQFF. The chain joins TRBV27 to TRBJ2-1; 8 bases agree with TRBD1. The CDR3 runs 14 residues. After removal of 6 bases from V and 9 bases from J, the junction contained 10 bases not matched to a gene. Germline V gene data show CDR1 as MNHEY and CDR2 as SMNVEV (reference sequence).

This chain connects TRBV7-2 to TRBJ2-7; the match to TRBD2 covers 9 bases. Losses at the gene ends were 4 bases for V and 2 bases for J; bases not matched to a gene: 6. Germline V lookup: CDR1 SGHTA, CDR2 FQGNSA. The CDR3 length is 15 residues. The CDR3: CASSSTSGPTYEQYF. The CDR3 DNA reads as TGTGCCAGCAGCTCCACTAGCGGGCCTACCTACGAGCAGTACTTC. Full variable domain (missing parts from reference TRBV7-2 and TRBJ2-7): GAGVSQSPSNKVTEKGKDVELRCDPISGHTALYWYRQSLGQGLEFLIYFQGNSAPDKSGLPSDRFSAERTGGSVSTLTIQRTQQEDSAVYLCASSSTSGPTYEQYFGPGTRLTVT.

The chain uses TRBV2 and TRBJ2-6; the D gene is possibly TRBD1 (5 bases). The V end was cut by 8 bases, the J end by 2 bases, with 10 bases between. The V gene's germline CDR1 is SNHLY and CDR2 FYNNEI. This CDR3 comprises 14 residues. The CDR3 spells CASGREAGANVLTF. The DNA for the CDR3 is TGTGCCAGCGGCAGGGAAGCTGGGGCCAACGTCCTGACTTTC.

This clone was seen only a few times. The chain carries TRBV5-6 and TRBJ2-4, with TRBD2 matching 7 bases. The germline CDR1 and CDR2 sequences are SGHDT and YYEEEE. V lost 4 bases to trimming and J lost 7 bases; unmatched junction nucleotides: 11. The CDR3 totals 15 residues. In DNA form, the CDR3 reads TGTGCCAGCAGCACTGGATGGGGGGGAATTAACATTCAGTACTTC. This encodes CASSTGWGGINIQYF.

In its sample, this clone was seen a few times. The chain carries TRBV14 and TRBJ1-2; D remains unclear. Germline CDR1 and CDR2: SGHDN and FVKESK. The CDR3 has 14 amino acids. The ends were cut back, 6 bases at V and 4 bases at J, with 15 bases in the middle. The CDR3 DNA reads as TGTGCCAGCAGTCCCTTCGAGGGAGTCTATGGCTACACCTTC. This sequence encodes CASSPFEGVYGYTF.